The 19 T cell receptor beta chains below all came from one sample that was sequenced in a study of shared clonotypes between healthy human individuals. Assay: immunoSEQ multiplex PCR; the TCRdb copy retains only in-frame clones and omits some. There are 640,000 or so clones in the sample; 72% occur only once, and approximately 1.8% lies in the top ten. The sequenced material came from memory CD4+ T cells sorted from blood. Subset here: CD45RA-negative fraction. The receptors derive from a young woman in good health.

V is TRBV2 and J is TRBJ2-1, with 13 bases aligning to TRBD2. The germline V gene has CDR1 SNHLY and CDR2 FYNNEI. This CDR3 region has 17 residues. V was pared by 6 bases and J by 8 bases, with 13 bases of the junction left unmatched. The CDR3 reads CASSDKPTSGRQDEQFF. The CDR3 DNA follows: TGTGCCAGCAGCGATAAACCGACTAGCGGGAGGCAGGATGAGCAGTTCTTC.

The chain has TRBV19 and TRBJ2-2; D is undetermined. This CDR3 has 14 amino acids. CDR1 is LNHDA and CDR2 is SQIVND in the germline V gene (reference sequence). V was trimmed by 5 bases and J by 4 bases, leaving 11 bases between them. The CDR3 sequence is CASSLRRVTGELFF. CDR3 DNA sequence: TGTGCCAGTAGTCTCCGACGGGTCACCGGGGAGCTGTTTTTT.

This clone showed up just a few times. This rearrangement joins TRBV28 to TRBJ2-4, with D tentatively TRBD2 (5 bases). The CDR3 spans 14 residues. The V gene's germline CDR1 is MDHEN and CDR2 SYDVKM. V shed 7 bases and J shed 7 bases, with 17 bases lying between them. The CDR3 DNA sequence: TGTGCCAGCAACCCGGGGTTAGCGACGAACATTCAGTACTTC. This encodes CASNPGLATNIQYF.

V gene TRBV7-9 combines with J gene TRBJ2-1; D is ambiguous. Germline lookup yields CDR1 SEHNR and CDR2 FQNEAQ (reference sequence). V was clipped by 0 bases and J by 5 bases, with 5 bases between them. The CDR3 is made up of 13 amino acids. The CDR3 DNA reads TGTGCCAGCAGCTTAGCAGGGAACAATGAGCAGTTCTTC. Translating gives CASSLAGNNEQFF. Using reference TRBV7-9 and TRBJ2-1 for the parts outside the CDR3, the full variable domain is DTGVSQNPRHKITKRGQNVTFRCDPISEHNRLYWYRQTLGQGPEFLTYFQNEAQLEKSRLLSDRFSAERPKGSFSTLEIQRTEQGDSAMYLCASSLAGNNEQFFGPGTRLTVL.

The V call is TRBV6-5, the J call TRBJ2-1, with 10 nucleotides matching TRBD1. V lost 7 bases, J lost 3 bases, and 6 bases stayed unmatched. The CDR3 runs to 15 residues. The germline gives CDR1 MNHEY, CDR2 SVGAGI. CDR3 protein: CASKKGQGIYNEQFF. CDR3 in DNA: TGTGCCAGCAAGAAGGGACAGGGGATCTACAATGAGCAGTTCTTC.

The chain has TRBV7-2 and TRBJ2-5; tentative D call: TRBD2 (7 bases). CDR3 size: 16 residues. Trimming removed 3 bases from V and 2 bases from J, with 16 bases in between. Germline assignment: CDR1 SGHTA and CDR2 FQGNSA. The CDR3 DNA reads TGTGCCAGCAGCTTGGGGGGGCTCCCGAGACAAGAGACCCAGTACTTC. Its protein product is CASSLGGLPRQETQYF.

There are a few counts of this clone. The gene calls are TRBV6-1 and TRBJ1-2, with D tentatively TRBD1 (5 bases). V lost 8 bases to trimming and J lost 4 bases, with 14 bases between them. CDR3 length: 13 residues. In germline, CDR1 is MNHNS, CDR2 SASEGT. The CDR3 nucleotides read TGTGCCAGCTCGCCATCAGGGACCTATGGCTACACCTTC. It encodes CASSPSGTYGYTF.

The rearrangement joins TRBV19 to TRBJ2-2; D remains ambiguous. Trimming took off 2 bases at V and 6 bases at J, with 4 bases between the two ends. The CDR3 has 12 amino acids. The V gene's germline CDR1 is LNHDA and CDR2 SQIVND (reference sequence). The CDR3: CASSILSGELFF. The CDR3 nucleotides are TGTGCCAGTAGTATACTCTCCGGGGAGCTGTTTTTT.

The chain links TRBV2 to TRBJ1-4, with D perhaps TRBD1 (5 bases). The CDR3 is 12 amino acids. In germline, CDR1 is SNHLY, CDR2 FYNNEI. The ends were cut back, 6 bases at V and 6 bases at J, with 8 bases in the middle. CDR3 DNA: TGTGCCAGCAGCCGGGACGATGAAAAACTGTTTTTT. The encoded protein is CASSRDDEKLFF. The full variable domain, completed using reference TRBV2 and TRBJ1-4, is EPEVTQTPSHQVTQMGQEVILRCVPISNHLYFYWYRQILGQKVEFLVSFYNNEISEKSEIFDDQFSVERPDGSNFTLKIRSTKLEDSAMYFCASSRDDEKLFFGSGTQLSVL.

V gene TRBV7-2 combines with J gene TRBJ1-5; no definite D call. Deletions cut 3 bases from V and 6 bases from J, with 6 bases between. CDR1 is SGHTA, CDR2 FQGNSA, per germline. This CDR3 region has 12 residues. CDR3 amino acids: CASSFLGQPQHF. CDR3 bases: TGTGCCAGCAGCTTTCTCGGTCAGCCCCAGCATTTT.

As concerns this clone: The same CDR3 can be traced to other DNA sequences in this sample. This chain links TRBV6-4 with TRBJ2-1, with D maybe TRBD2 (6 bases). The germline gives CDR1 MRHNA, CDR2 SNTAGT. Trimming cost V 2 bases and J 5 bases, with 13 bases left between them. CDR3 size: 15 residues. The CDR3 region is CASSDAGTEDNEQFF. The CDR3, as DNA: TGTGCCAGCAGTGACGCCGGGACTGAAGACAATGAGCAGTTCTTC.

In the case of this clone: This sample includes further DNA sequences coding for the same CDR3. The CDR3 DNA sequence: TGTGCCAGCAGTTCGGGACAGGGGGATCAGCCCCAGCATTTT. Translated, it gives CASSSGQGDQPQHF. The rearrangement links TRBV28 to TRBJ1-5, with TRBD1 identical over 11 bases. This CDR3 contains 14 residues. Germline V gene data show CDR1 as MDHEN and CDR2 as SYDVKM. V shed 4 bases, J shed 5 bases, and the junction held 1 base outside the gene matches.

The gene calls are TRBV9 and TRBJ2-5; D possibly uses TRBD1 or TRBD2 (5 bases each). The germline V gene encodes CDR1 SGDLS and CDR2 YYNGEE. V lost 4 bases and J 5 bases, leaving 12 bases between the germline ends. The CDR3 is 13 residues long. CDR3 bases: TGTGCCAGCAGCAAGAGGGGTGGGGAGACCCAGTACTTC. Translating it yields CASSKRGGETQYF.

J is TRBJ1-2 and V is TRBV9; 12 positions match TRBD1. The CDR3 sequence is 18 residues long. The V segment lost 0 bases and the J segment 8 bases; nucleotides outside the gene matches: 14. CDR1 and CDR2 (germline): SGDLS, YYNGEE. The CDR3: CASSVGPQPGQGARGYTF. CDR3 bases: TGTGCCAGCAGCGTAGGACCGCAGCCGGGACAGGGGGCTCGGGGCTACACCTTC.

V usage is TRBV28 and J usage is TRBJ2-3; 9 bases align to TRBD2. V gave up 3 bases and J gave up 7 bases; unmatched junction bases: 8. This CDR3 is 15 amino acids long. Per the germline V gene, CDR1 is MDHEN and CDR2 is SYDVKM. The CDR3 loop reads CASSFIAGVVNTQYF. CDR3 nucleotides: TGTGCCAGCAGTTTCATAGCGGGAGTGGTGAATACGCAGTATTTT.

The table lists this clone with a count of one. The CDR3 DNA reads as TGTGCCAGCAGTGAAGCTCGGGGGTGGACCTACGAGCAGTACTTC. Amino acid sequence: CASSEARGWTYEQYF. The chain carries TRBV6-1 and TRBJ2-7; TRBD2 might be the D (6 bases). Germline CDR1 MNHNS, CDR2 SASEGT. The V gene lost 0 bases and the J gene lost 2 bases, with 11 bases spanning the gap. The CDR3 covers 15 residues.

This rearrangement joins TRBV27 to TRBJ2-5, with 13 bases matching TRBD2. Trimming at V came to 0 bases and at J to 8 bases, leaving 6 bases not matched to a gene. The CDR3 has 16 amino acids. The germline gives CDR1 MNHEY, CDR2 SMNVEV (reference sequence). The CDR3 DNA reads TGTGCCAGCAGTTTATCCCGGACTAGCGGGAGTGGTACCCAGTACTTC. This codes for CASSLSRTSGSGTQYF.

This clone was detected once. The chain combines TRBV5-1 with TRBJ1-5, with 7 bases identical to TRBD1. Germline V lookup: CDR1 SGHRS, CDR2 YFSETQ. V shed 1 base, J shed 0 bases, and the junction held 4 bases outside the gene matches. The CDR3 covers 16 residues. CDR3 protein: CASSLLPGGSNQPQHF. The DNA for the CDR3 is TGCGCCAGCAGCTTGCTTCCAGGGGGTAGCAATCAGCCCCAGCATTTT.

This clone showed up just once. Other DNA sequences in this sample translate to the same CDR3. This chain links TRBV28 with TRBJ1-2, with 12 positions matching TRBD1. Trimming cost V 8 bases and J 4 bases; bases outside gene matches: 5. From germline, CDR1 is MDHEN and CDR2 SYDVKM. This CDR3 spans 14 amino acids. CDR3 nucleotides: TGTGCCAGCTCACCGGGACAGGGGGCCTATGGCTACACCTTC. This encodes CASSPGQGAYGYTF.